What follows describes a single T cell receptor beta chain. The templates were synthetic TCR analogs, and they were spiked into each PCR. Some clones are missing from TCRdb's copy, which holds only in-frame ones; the method was immunoSEQ multiplex PCR. This table has 90,000 to 100,000 clones, 90% appearing once. These data come from a study of PD-L1 blockade in urothelial cancer. Overall study: There were a median of around 140,000 T cells in blood samples.

Noted time point: pretreatment peripheral blood. Samples spanned pretreatment and treatment, with 1 to 8 time points per patient. V gave up 0 bases and J gave up 4 bases, with 10 bases separating them. Germline V gene lookup returns CDR1 SGHKS and CDR2 YYEKEE (reference sequence). The CDR3 contains 15 residues. The sample was PBMCs, taken around atezolizumab (anti-PD-L1) treatment. The sequence derives from a man in his 60s with urothelial cancer. This rearrangement joins TRBV5-5 to TRBJ2-2, with D perhaps matching TRBD2 (6 bases). The CDR3, as DNA: TGTGCCAGCAGCTTGGCGGGACTTCCCACCGGGGAGCTGTTTTTT. It specifies CASSLAGLPTGELFF. Full variable domain (rest looked up from reference TRBV5-5 and TRBJ2-2): DAGVTQSPTHLIKTRGQQVTLRCSPISGHKSVSWYQQVLGQGPQFIFQYYEKEERGRGNFPDRFSARQFPNYSSELNVNALLLGDSALYLCASSLAGLPTGELFFGEGSRLTVL.